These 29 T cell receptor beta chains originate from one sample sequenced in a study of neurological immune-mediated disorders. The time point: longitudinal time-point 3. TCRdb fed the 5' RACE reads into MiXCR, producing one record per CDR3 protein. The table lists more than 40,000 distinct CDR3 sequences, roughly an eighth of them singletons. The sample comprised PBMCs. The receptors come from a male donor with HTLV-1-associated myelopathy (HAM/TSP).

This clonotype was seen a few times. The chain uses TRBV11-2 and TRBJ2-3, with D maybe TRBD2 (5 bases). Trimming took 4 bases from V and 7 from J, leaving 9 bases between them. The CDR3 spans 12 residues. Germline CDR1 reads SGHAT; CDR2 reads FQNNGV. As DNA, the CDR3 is TGTGCCAGCAGCTCGTCTAGCAATACGCAGTATTTT. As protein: CASSSSSNTQYF.

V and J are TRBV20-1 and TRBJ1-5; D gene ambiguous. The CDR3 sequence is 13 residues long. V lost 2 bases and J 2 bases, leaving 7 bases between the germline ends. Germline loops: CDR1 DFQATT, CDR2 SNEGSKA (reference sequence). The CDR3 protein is CSARQARNQPQHF. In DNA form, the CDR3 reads TGCAGTGCTAGACAGGCCCGCAATCAGCCCCAGCATTTT.

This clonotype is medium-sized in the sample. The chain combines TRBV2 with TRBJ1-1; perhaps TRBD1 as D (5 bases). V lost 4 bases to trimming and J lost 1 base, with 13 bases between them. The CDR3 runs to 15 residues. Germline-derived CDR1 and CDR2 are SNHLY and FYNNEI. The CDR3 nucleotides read TGTGCCAGCAGTGTGGGGCAAATAGGGAACACTGAAGCTTTCTTT. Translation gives CASSVGQIGNTEAFF. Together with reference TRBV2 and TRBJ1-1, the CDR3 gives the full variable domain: EPEVTQTPSHQVTQMGQEVILRCVPISNHLYFYWYRQILGQKVEFLVSFYNNEISEKSEIFDDQFSVERPDGSNFTLKIRSTKLEDSAMYFCASSVGQIGNTEAFFGQGTRLTVV.

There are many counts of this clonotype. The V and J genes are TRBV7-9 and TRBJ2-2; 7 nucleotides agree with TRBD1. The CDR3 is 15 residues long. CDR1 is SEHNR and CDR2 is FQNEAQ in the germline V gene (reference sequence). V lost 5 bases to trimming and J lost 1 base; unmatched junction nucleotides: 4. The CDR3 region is CASSVRQGNTGELFF. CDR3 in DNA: TGTGCCAGCAGCGTTCGACAGGGGAACACCGGGGAGCTGTTTTTT.

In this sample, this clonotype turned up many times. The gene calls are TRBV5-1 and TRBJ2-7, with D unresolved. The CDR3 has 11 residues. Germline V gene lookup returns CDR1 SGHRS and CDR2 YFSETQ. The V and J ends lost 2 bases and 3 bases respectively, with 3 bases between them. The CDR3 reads CASSLNYEQYF. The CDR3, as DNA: TGCGCCAGCAGCTTAAACTACGAGCAGTACTTC.

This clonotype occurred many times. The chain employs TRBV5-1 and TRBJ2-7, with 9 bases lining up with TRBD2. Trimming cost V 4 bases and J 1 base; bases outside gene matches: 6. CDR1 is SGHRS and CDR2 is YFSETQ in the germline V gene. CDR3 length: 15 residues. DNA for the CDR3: TGCGCCAGCAGCGACCCTAGCGGGGCATCCTACGAGCAGTACTTC. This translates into CASSDPSGASYEQYF.

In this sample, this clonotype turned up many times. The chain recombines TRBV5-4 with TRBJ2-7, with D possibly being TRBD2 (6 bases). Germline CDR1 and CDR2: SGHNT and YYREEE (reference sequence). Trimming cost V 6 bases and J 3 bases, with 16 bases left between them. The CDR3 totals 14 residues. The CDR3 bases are TGTGCCAGCACGTACGGGGGAACGGGCTACGAGCAGTACTTC. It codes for CASTYGGTGYEQYF.

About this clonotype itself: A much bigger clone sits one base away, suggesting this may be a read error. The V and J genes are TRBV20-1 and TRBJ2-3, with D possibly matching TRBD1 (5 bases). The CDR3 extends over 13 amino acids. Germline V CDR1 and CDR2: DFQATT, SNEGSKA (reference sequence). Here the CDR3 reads CSARGQDTDTLYF. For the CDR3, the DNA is TGCAGTGCTAGAGGTCAGGACACAGATACGCTGTATTTT.

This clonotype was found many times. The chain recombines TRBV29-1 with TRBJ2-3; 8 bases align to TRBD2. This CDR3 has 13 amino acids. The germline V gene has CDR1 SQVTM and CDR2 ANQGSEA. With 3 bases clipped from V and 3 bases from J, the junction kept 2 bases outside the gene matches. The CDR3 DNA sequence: TGCAGCGTTGACGGGAGGGGTACAGATACGCAGTATTTT. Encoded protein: CSVDGRGTDTQYF.

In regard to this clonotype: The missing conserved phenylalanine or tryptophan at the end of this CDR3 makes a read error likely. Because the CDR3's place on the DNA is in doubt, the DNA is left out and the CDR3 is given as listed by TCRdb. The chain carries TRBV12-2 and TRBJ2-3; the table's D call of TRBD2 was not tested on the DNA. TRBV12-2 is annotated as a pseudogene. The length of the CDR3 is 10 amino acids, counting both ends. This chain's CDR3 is CASRLVPLAG.

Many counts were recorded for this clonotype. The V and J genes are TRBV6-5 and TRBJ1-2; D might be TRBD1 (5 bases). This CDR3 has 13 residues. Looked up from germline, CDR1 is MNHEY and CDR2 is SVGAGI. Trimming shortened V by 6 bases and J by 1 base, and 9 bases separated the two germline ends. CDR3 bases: TGTGCCAGCAGCCCAGGGAGTAACTATGGCTACACCTTC. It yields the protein CASSPGSNYGYTF.

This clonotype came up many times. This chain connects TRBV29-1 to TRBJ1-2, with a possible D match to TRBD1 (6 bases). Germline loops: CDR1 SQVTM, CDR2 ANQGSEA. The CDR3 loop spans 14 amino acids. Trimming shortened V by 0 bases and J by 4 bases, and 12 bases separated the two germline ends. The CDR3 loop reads CSVEEDEGVYGYTF. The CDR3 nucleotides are TGCAGCGTTGAAGAGGATGAGGGGGTCTATGGCTACACCTTC.

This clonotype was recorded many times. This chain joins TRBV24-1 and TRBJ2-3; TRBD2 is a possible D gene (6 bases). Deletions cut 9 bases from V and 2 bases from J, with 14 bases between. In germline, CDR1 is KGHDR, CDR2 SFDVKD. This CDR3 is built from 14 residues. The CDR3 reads CATGRDAATDTQYF. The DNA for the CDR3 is TGTGCCACCGGGCGGGACGCCGCCACAGATACGCAGTATTTT.

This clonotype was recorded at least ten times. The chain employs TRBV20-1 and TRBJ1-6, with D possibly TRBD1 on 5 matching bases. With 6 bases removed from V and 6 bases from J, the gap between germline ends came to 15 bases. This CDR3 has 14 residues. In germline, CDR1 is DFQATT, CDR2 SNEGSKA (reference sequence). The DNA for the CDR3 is TGCAGTGCCTACCCCCAGGGAGGTAATTCACCCCTCCACTTT. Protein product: CSAYPQGGNSPLHF.

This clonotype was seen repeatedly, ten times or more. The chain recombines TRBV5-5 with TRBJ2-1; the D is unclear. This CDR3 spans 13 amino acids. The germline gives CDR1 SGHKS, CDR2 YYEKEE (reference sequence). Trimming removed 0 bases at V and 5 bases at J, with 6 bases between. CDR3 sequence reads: CASSLAQHNEQFF. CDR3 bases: TGTGCCAGCAGCTTGGCCCAGCACAATGAGCAGTTCTTC.

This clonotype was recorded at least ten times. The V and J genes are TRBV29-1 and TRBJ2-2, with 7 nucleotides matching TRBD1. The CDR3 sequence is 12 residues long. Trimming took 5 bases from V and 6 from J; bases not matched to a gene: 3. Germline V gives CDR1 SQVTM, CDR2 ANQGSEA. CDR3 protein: CSVSRGPGELFF. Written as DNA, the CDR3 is TGCAGCGTTTCAAGGGGGCCCGGGGAGCTGTTTTTT.

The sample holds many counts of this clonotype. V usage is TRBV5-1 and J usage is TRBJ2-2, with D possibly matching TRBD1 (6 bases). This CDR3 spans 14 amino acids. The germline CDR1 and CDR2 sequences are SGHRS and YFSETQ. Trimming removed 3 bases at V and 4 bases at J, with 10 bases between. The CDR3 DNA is TGCGCCAGCAGCTCACAGGGATCCACCGGGGAGCTGTTTTTT. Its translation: CASSSQGSTGELFF.

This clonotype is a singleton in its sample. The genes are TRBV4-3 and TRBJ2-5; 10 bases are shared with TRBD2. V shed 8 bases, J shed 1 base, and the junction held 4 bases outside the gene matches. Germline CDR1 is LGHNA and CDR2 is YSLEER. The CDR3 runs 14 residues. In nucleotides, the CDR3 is TGCGCCAGCCAAGAGCGGGGGGGCCAAGAGACCCAGTACTTC. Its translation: CASQERGGQETQYF.

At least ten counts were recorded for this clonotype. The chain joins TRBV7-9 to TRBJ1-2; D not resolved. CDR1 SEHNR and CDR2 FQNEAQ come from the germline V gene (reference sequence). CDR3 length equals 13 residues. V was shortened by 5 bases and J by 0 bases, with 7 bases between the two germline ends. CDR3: CASSNLTNYGYTF. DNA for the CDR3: TGTGCCAGCAGCAATTTAACTAACTATGGCTACACCTTC.

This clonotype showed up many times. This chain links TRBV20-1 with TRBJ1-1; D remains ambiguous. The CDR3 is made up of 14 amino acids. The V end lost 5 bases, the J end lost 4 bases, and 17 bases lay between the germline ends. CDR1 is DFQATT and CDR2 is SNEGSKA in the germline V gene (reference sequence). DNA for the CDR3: TGCAGTGCTCCTAACCTAATCTCCGGCACTGAAGCTTTCTTT. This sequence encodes CSAPNLISGTEAFF.

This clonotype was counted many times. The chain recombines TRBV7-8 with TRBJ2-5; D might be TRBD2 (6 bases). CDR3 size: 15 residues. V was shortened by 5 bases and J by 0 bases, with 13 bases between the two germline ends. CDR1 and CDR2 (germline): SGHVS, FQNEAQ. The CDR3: CASSPPRGYQETQYF. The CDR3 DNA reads TGTGCCAGCAGCCCCCCTCGGGGGTACCAAGAGACCCAGTACTTC. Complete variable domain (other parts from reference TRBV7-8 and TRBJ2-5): GAGVSQSPRYKVAKRGQDVALRCDPISGHVSLFWYQQALGQGPEFLTYFQNEAQLDKSGLPSDRFFAERPEGSVSTLKIQRTQQEDSAVYLCASSPPRGYQETQYFGPGTRLLVL.

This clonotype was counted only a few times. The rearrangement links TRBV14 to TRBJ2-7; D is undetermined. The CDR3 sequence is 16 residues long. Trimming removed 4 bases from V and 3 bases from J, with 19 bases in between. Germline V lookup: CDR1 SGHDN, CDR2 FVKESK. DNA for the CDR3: TGTGCCAGCAGCCCTCAGGACGTCCTGAGAGGCTACGAGCAGTACTTC. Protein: CASSPQDVLRGYEQYF.

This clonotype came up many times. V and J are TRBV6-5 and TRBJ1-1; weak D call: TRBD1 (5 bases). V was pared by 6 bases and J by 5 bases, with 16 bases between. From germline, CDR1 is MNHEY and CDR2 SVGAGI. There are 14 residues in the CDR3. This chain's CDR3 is CASRRSGARTEAFF. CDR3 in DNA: TGTGCCAGCAGACGGAGTGGGGCAAGAACTGAAGCTTTCTTT.

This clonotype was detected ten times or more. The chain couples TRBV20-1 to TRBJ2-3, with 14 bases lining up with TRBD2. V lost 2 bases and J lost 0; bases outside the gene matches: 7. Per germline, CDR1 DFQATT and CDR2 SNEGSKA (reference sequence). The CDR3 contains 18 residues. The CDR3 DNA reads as TGCAGTGCTAGAATTGCCAGACTAGCGGGGGGGAGCACAGATACGCAGTATTTT. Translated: CSARIARLAGGSTDTQYF.

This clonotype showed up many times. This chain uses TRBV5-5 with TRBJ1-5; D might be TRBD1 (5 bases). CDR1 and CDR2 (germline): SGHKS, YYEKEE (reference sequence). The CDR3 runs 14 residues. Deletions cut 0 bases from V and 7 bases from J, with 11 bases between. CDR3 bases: TGTGCCAGCAGCTTGGGTCCAGGGTGGCAGCCCCAGCATTTT. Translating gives CASSLGPGWQPQHF.

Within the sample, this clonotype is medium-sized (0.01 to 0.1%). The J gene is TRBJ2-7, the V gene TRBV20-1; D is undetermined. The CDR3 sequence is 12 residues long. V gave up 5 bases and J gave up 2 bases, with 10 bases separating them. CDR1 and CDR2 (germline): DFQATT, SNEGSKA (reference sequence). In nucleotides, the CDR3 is TGCAGTGCTCCGACCCCTCCCTACGAGCAGTACTTC. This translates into CSAPTPPYEQYF.

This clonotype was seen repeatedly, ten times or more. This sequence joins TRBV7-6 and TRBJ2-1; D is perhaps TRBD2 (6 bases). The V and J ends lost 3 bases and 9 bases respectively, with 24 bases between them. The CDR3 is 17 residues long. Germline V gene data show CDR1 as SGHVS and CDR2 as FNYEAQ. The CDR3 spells CASSLSAGRSLASEQFF. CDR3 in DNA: TGTGCCAGCAGCTTGTCGGCAGGGAGGAGCCTAGCGAGTGAGCAGTTCTTC. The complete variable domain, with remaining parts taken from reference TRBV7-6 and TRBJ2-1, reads GAGVSQSPRYKVTKRGQDVALRCDPISGHVSLYWYRQALGQGPEFLTYFNYEAQQDKSGLPNDRFSAERPEGSISTLTIQRTEQRDSAMYRCASSLSAGRSLASEQFFGPGTRLTVL.

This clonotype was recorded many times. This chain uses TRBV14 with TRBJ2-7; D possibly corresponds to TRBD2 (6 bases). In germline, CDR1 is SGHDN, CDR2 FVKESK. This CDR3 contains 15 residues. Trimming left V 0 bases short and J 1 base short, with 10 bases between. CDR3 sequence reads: CASSQEAGTSYEQYF. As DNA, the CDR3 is TGTGCCAGCAGCCAAGAAGCGGGCACGTCCTACGAGCAGTACTTC.

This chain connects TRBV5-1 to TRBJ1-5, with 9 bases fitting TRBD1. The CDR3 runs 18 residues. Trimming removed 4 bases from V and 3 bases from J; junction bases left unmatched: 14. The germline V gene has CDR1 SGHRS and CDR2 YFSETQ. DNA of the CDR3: TGCGCCAGCAGCCCCGGACAGGGGTCAGGAAGGGACAATCAGCCCCAGCATTTT. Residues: CASSPGQGSGRDNQPQHF.